These T cell receptor beta chains were read from a single sample in a study of blood T cell repertoires in COVID-19. Profiled with immunoSEQ multiplex PCR; TCRdb holds only in-frame clones, not every one. This sample has about 190,000 clones, with about 90% found just once. Sequenced: peripheral blood. The receptors were sampled from a man over 45 with acute or convalescent COVID-19. Both conserved end residues are part of each CDR3. Fields, in order: V gene, J gene, D gene, clone size, CDR3 protein, CDR3 DNA. The D gene is left open where the match is weak. The size of a clone is reported for some rows only, either as once, few or many, or as a class for expanded clones.

>TRBV6-5|TRBJ2-7|-|-
CASSHRQSYLYEQYF
TGTGCCAGCAGCCACAGACAAAGCTATCTCTACGAGCAGTACTTC
>TRBV9|TRBJ2-1|-|-
CASSVEDSVQFSYNEQFF
TGTGCCAGCAGCGTAGAGGACAGCGTCCAATTCTCCTACAATGAGCAGTTCTTC
>TRBV28|TRBJ1-5|TRBD1|-
CASSPGQFSNQPQHF
TGTGCCAGCAGTCCGGGACAGTTTAGCAATCAGCCCCAGCATTTT
>TRBV27|TRBJ2-2|TRBD2|-
CASSPVLAANTGELFF
TGTGCCAGCAGTCCTGTACTAGCGGCGAACACCGGGGAGCTGTTTTTT
>TRBV6-5|TRBJ2-7|-|-
CASSRQVGDEQYF
TGTGCCAGCAGCAGACAGGTCGGGGACGAGCAGTACTTC
>TRBV3-1/TRBV3-2|TRBJ1-4|-|-
CASSPGGDNEKLFF
TGTGCCAGCAGCCCCGGGGGAGATAATGAAAAACTGTTTTTT
>TRBV9|TRBJ2-5|TRBD2|-
CASSATSWETQYF
TGTGCCAGCAGCGCGACTAGCTGGGAGACCCAGTACTTC
>TRBV7-2|TRBJ2-5|-|few
CASSQGLDQETQYF
TGTGCCAGCAGCCAGGGGTTAGACCAAGAGACCCAGTACTTC
>TRBV7-9|TRBJ2-3|TRBD2|-
CASSLRGGGATDTQYF
TGTGCCAGCAGCTTAAGGGGCGGGGGGGCGACAGATACGCAGTATTTT
>TRBV28|TRBJ1-6|-|-
CASRGSYNSPLHF
TGTGCCAGCCGAGGATCGTATAATTCACCCCTCCACTTT
>TRBV2|TRBJ2-7|TRBD1|-
CASHGTASYEQYF
TGTGCCAGCCACGGGACAGCATCCTACGAGCAGTACTTC
>TRBV18|TRBJ1-2|-|-
CASALTGSVRVYTF
TGTGCCAGCGCGCTCACAGGGTCGGTTCGTGTCTACACCTTC
>TRBV28|TRBJ1-2|-|-
CASSPGGGVRGYTF
TGTGCCAGCAGCCCGGGGGGAGGGGTGAGGGGCTACACCTTC
>TRBV3-1/TRBV3-2|TRBJ2-1|TRBD2|-
CASSRTSSYNEQFF
TGTGCCAGCAGCCGGACTAGCTCCTACAATGAGCAGTTCTTC
>TRBV11-2|TRBJ2-1|TRBD2|-
CASSYRAGGPYNEQFF
TGTGCCAGCAGCTATCGAGCGGGAGGGCCTTACAATGAGCAGTTCTTC
>TRBV7-8|TRBJ1-1|-|-
CASSPSPGGWGTEAFF
TGTGCCAGCAGCCCTAGCCCGGGGGGCTGGGGCACTGAAGCTTTCTTT
>TRBV10-3|TRBJ1-3|-|-
CATSPFSGNTIYF
TGTGCCACCAGCCCATTCTCTGGAAACACCATATATTTT
>TRBV12-5|TRBJ1-2|-|-
CASGLDRAVYGYTF
TGTGCTAGTGGTTTGGACAGGGCTGTCTATGGCTACACCTTC
>TRBV18|TRBJ2-3|-|-
CASSPGLNTQYF
TGTGCCAGCTCACCGGGACTTAATACGCAGTATTTT
>TRBV19|TRBJ2-2|-|-
CASIRAVGAGTGELFF
TGTGCCAGTATTAGGGCAGTGGGGGCTGGCACCGGGGAGCTGTTTTTT
>TRBV29-1|TRBJ2-3|TRBD1|-
CSVYRGSTDTQYF
TGCAGCGTTTACAGGGGAAGCACAGATACGCAGTATTTT
>TRBV10-3|TRBJ2-1|-|-
CAITSSGGNEQFF
TGTGCCATCACCTCCAGTGGCGGCAATGAGCAGTTCTTC